This T cell receptor (beta chain) was identified during a study of shared clonotypes between healthy human individuals. Trimming removed 5 bases from V and 4 bases from J; junction bases left unmatched: 7. Germline CDR1 reads SGHNT; CDR2 reads YENEEA. CDR3 length equals 14 residues. The authors split each subset's genomic DNA evenly across several immunoSEQ plates. Assay used: immunoSEQ multiplex PCR; TCRdb lists only in-frame clones, some missing. The sample lists roughly 2.4 million clones, 90% to 97% occurring once. The chain employs TRBV11-3 and TRBJ1-1, with 7 bases matching TRBD1. Sequencing was carried out using naive CD4+ T cells sorted from blood. As for subset: CD45RA+ positively selected. This sequence was found in a man between 18 and 35 years old in good health. Here the CDR3 DNA reads TGTGCCAGCAGCCCGGGATCAGGGGGCACTGAAGCTTTCTTT. Its protein is CASSPGSGGTEAFF.